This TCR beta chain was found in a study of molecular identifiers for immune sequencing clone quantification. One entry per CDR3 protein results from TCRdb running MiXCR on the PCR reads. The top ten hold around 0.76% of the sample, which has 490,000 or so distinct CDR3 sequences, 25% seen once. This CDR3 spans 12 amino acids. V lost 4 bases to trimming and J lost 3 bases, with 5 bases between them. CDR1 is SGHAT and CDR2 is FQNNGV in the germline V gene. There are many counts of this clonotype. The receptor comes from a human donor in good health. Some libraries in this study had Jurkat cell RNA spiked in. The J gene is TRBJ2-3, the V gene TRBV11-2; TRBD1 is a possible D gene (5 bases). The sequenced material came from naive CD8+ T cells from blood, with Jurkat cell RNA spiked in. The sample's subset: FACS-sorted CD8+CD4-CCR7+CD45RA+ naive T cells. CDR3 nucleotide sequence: TGTGCCAGCAGCTACAGGACAGATACGCAGTATTTT. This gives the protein CASSYRTDTQYF.